One sample yielded the 19 T cell receptor beta chains listed below, sequenced in a study of blood T cell repertoires in COVID-19 (dated by TCRdb to 2019 to 2021). Libraries were prepared through the immunoSEQ multiplex PCR assay. TCRdb took over this immuneACCESS table, retaining in-frame rearrangements with V and J assigned. Such tables are incomplete; in checked studies, under half of the missing clones stem from an unresolved V gene, and the remainder is unexplained. For this sample there are around 120,000 clones; over 65% appear just once. Under 2.5% of the sample is taken by the ten largest. Sequencing input: peripheral blood. The receptors stem from a man aged 25 to 40 with acute or convalescent COVID-19.

The chain joins TRBV10-3 to TRBJ1-6; a weak D match, TRBD1 (6 bases). Trimming cost V 2 bases and J 9 bases, with 20 bases left between them. The CDR3 covers 17 residues. From germline, CDR1 is ENHRY and CDR2 SYGVKD. Written as DNA, the CDR3 is TGTGCCATCAGTGAGACGGACAGACTCGGGTATGGTTCACCCCTCCACTTT. It translates to CAISETDRLGYGSPLHF.

V is TRBV29-1 and J is TRBJ2-3, with 8 nucleotides matching TRBD1. CDR1 SQVTM and CDR2 ANQGSEA come from the germline V gene. The CDR3 covers 14 residues. The ends lost 7 bases at V and 2 bases at J; junction bases unmatched: 8. CDR3 bases: TGCAGCGCCCCGGACAGGGTCTTCACAGATACGCAGTATTTT. It codes for CSAPDRVFTDTQYF.

The chain employs TRBV11-2 and TRBJ2-7; tentative D call: TRBD1 (6 bases). Per germline, CDR1 SGHAT and CDR2 FQNNGV. V lost 5 bases and J 2 bases, leaving 16 bases between the germline ends. CDR3 length: 15 residues. CDR3 sequence (DNA): TGTGCCAGCAGCCCCAGCCAGAGGGACACCTACGAGCAGTACGTC. Amino acid sequence: CASSPSQRDTYEQYV.

The J gene is TRBJ2-1, the V gene TRBV12-5; 9 bases map to TRBD2. Germline V gene sequence: CDR1 LGHNT, CDR2 FRNRAP. CDR3 length: 17 amino acids. Germline trimming cut 0 bases from V and 8 bases from J; bases unmatched to any gene: 11. The CDR3 DNA reads as TGTGCTAGTGGTTTGGTACTAGTGCGGGAGGGCCAAGATGAGCAGTTCTTC. Amino acid sequence: CASGLVLVREGQDEQFF. The complete variable domain, with remaining parts taken from reference TRBV12-5 and TRBJ2-1, reads DARVTQTPRHKVTEMGQEVTMRCQPILGHNTVFWYRQTMMQGLELLAYFRNRAPLDDSGMPKDRFSAEMPDATLATLKIQPSEPRDSAVYFCASGLVLVREGQDEQFFGPGTRLTVL.

The chain uses TRBV6-5 and TRBJ1-5; 7 bases map to TRBD1. Germline assignment: CDR1 MNHEY and CDR2 SVGAGI. CDR3 length: 13 amino acids. V lost 7 bases, J lost 6 bases, and 6 bases stayed unmatched. The CDR3 nucleotides read TGTGCCAGCACAGGGGGGTATTCTCAGCCCCAGCATTTT. Its translation is CASTGGYSQPQHF.

The chain joins TRBV25-1 to TRBJ2-5, with TRBD1 matching over 8 bases. Unmatched junction bases numbered 4, after V lost 5 bases and J lost 2 bases. The CDR3 length is 14 residues. The germline V gene encodes CDR1 MGHDK and CDR2 SYGVNS. This chain's CDR3 is CASSLRDRQETQYF. CDR3 in DNA: TGTGCCAGCAGTCTCCGGGACAGGCAAGAGACCCAGTACTTC.

The rearrangement links TRBV9 to TRBJ2-1; weak D call: TRBD1 (5 bases). This CDR3 contains 14 residues. Germline lookup yields CDR1 SGDLS and CDR2 YYNGEE. Trimming took off 4 bases at V and 3 bases at J, with 11 bases between the two ends. CDR3 in amino acids: CASSPLRDYNEQFF. DNA for the CDR3: TGTGCCAGCAGCCCGCTCAGGGACTACAATGAGCAGTTCTTC.

Comment on this clone: An end of the junction does not agree with germline; a read error may underlie this. The V and J genes are TRBV19 and TRBJ2-5; TRBD1 agrees at 9 bases. From germline, CDR1 is LNHDA and CDR2 SQIVND (reference sequence). The CDR3 runs to 14 residues. The CDR3 nucleotides are TGTGCCAGTACCACAGGGGGCTATGAAGAGACGCAGTACTTC. It encodes CASTTGGYEETQYF.

The CDR3 nucleotides are TGTGCCAGTAGTATAGGATACGGGACTAGCCGGCGGAGCTCCTACAATGAGCAGTTCTTC. This sequence encodes CASSIGYGTSRRSSYNEQFF. The J gene is TRBJ2-1, the V gene TRBV19; 9 nucleotides agree with TRBD2. Trimming removed 1 base from V and 0 bases from J; junction bases left unmatched: 13. CDR1 and CDR2 (germline): LNHDA, SQIVND (reference sequence). The length of the CDR3 is 20 residues.

The chain combines TRBV19 with TRBJ2-7, with 7 bases identical to TRBD1. V was clipped by 4 bases and J by 1 base; unmatched bases: 1. CDR1 and CDR2 (germline): LNHDA, SQIVND (reference sequence). The length of the CDR3 is 13 residues. CDR3 nucleotides: TGTGCCAGTAGTACGGGACAGTCCTACGAGCAGTACTTC. It specifies CASSTGQSYEQYF.

The chain combines TRBV6-2 or TRBV6-3 with TRBJ2-7; TRBD1 agrees at 10 bases. V was pared by 2 bases and J by 13 bases, with 5 bases of the junction left unmatched. CDR1 and CDR2 (germline): MNHEY, SVGEGT. This CDR3 region has 12 residues. The CDR3 protein is CASSYGTGALYV. The CDR3 DNA follows: TGTGCCAGCAGTTACGGGACAGGGGCTTTATACGTC.

This rearrangement joins TRBV18 to TRBJ1-2; 11 bases align to TRBD1. This CDR3 spans 17 amino acids. Trimming cost V 0 bases and J 6 bases; bases outside gene matches: 9. The germline CDR1 and CDR2 sequences are KGHSH and LQKENI. The CDR3 reads CASSPPTGTGGMDGYTF. The CDR3, as DNA: TGTGCCAGCTCACCACCCACCGGGACAGGGGGTATGGATGGCTACACCTTC.

The chain has TRBV29-1 and TRBJ2-7, with TRBD1 as a possible D gene (6 bases). Trimming left V 7 bases short and J 1 base short, with 14 bases between. Per germline, CDR1 SQVTM and CDR2 ANQGSEA. This CDR3 is 13 amino acids long. The CDR3: CSAVPGQSYEQYF. The CDR3 bases are TGCAGCGCCGTACCCGGACAGTCCTACGAGCAGTACTTC.

The V call is TRBV5-5, the J call TRBJ2-7; D not resolved. V lost 3 bases to trimming and J lost 3 bases, with 10 bases between them. The germline V gene has CDR1 SGHKS and CDR2 YYEKEE (reference sequence). CDR3 length: 13 amino acids. CDR3 sequence (DNA): TGTGCCAGCAGCTCAGACACCATCTACGAGCAGTACTTC. The encoded protein is CASSSDTIYEQYF.

The V call is TRBV6-5, the J call TRBJ1-2; weak D call: TRBD1 (6 bases). The CDR3 is 14 residues long. Germline assignment: CDR1 MNHEY and CDR2 SVGAGI. Deletions cut 4 bases from V and 2 bases from J, with 11 bases between. The CDR3 loop reads CASSSGGQNYGYTF. CDR3 coding DNA: TGTGCCAGCAGTTCAGGAGGACAGAACTATGGCTACACCTTC.

The rearrangement joins TRBV4-2 to TRBJ2-3, with 15 bases fitting TRBD2. This CDR3 is 16 amino acids long. Germline V gene sequence: CDR1 LGHNA, CDR2 YNFKEQ. V lost 5 bases to trimming and J lost 3 bases; unmatched junction nucleotides: 3. The CDR3 reads CASSRGLAGGTDTQYF. The CDR3 nucleotides are TGTGCCAGCAGCAGGGGACTAGCGGGGGGAACAGATACGCAGTATTTT.

V usage is TRBV29-1 and J usage is TRBJ2-3; a weak D match, TRBD2 (9 bases). V was cut by 6 bases and J by 0 bases, with 19 bases left in between. The CDR3 spans 16 residues. Germline loops: CDR1 SQVTM, CDR2 ANQGSEA. CDR3 protein: CSVTGAGLASTDTQYF. The CDR3 DNA sequence: TGCAGCGTGACAGGGGCAGGACTAGCGAGCACAGATACGCAGTATTTT.

The chain recombines TRBV11-3 with TRBJ2-5; the match to TRBD1 covers 11 bases. V was clipped by 5 bases and J by 7 bases; unmatched bases: 9. This CDR3 has 15 amino acids. Germline assignment: CDR1 SGHNT and CDR2 YENEEA. The CDR3 sequence is CASSAGTGGRGTQYF. CDR3 sequence (DNA): TGTGCCAGCAGCGCCGGGACAGGGGGGAGAGGGACCCAGTACTTC.

CDR3 sequence: CASSAKRGAAQETQYF. The CDR3 DNA is TGTGCCAGCAGCGCTAAGCGGGGGGCGGCCCAAGAGACCCAGTACTTC. The rearrangement uses TRBV5-4 and TRBJ2-5; 9 bases fit TRBD2. This CDR3 contains 16 residues. V trimming: 4 bases; J trimming: 1 base; junction bases outside the gene matches: 8. Per the germline V gene, CDR1 is SGHNT and CDR2 is YYREEE (reference sequence).